This T cell receptor (beta chain) was captured by sequencing in a study of blood T cell repertoires in COVID-19. Study overall: Acute and convalescent COVID-19 samples came from the United States, Italy and Spain.

The germline V gene has CDR1 LNHDA and CDR2 SQIVND (reference sequence). The CDR3 totals 14 residues. Between the trimmed V and J ends, which lost 3 bases and 6 bases, there was a span of 12 bases. The authors' processing: Amplification of reference gene primers was used by the study to estimate nucleated cell counts. Using immunoSEQ multiplex PCR, the repertoire was profiled, and TCRdb retains in-frame clones only, with some absent. V and J calls and clone size are those listed in that table; D and trimming were worked out from the DNA. The sample holds some 350,000 clones, about 89% seen once. In regard to this clone: The identical CDR3 is also encoded by other nucleotide sequences in the sample.

Enrollees, roughly 18 to 90 years old, lived in around 23 US areas. Recovery meant two consecutive negative NP/OP PCR tests, professional clearance, or resolved symptoms. The chain is built from TRBV19 and TRBJ1-5; no reliable D call. Sequenced input: PBMCs or T cells enriched from blood (not recorded which). This clonotype was obtained from a woman aged 25 to 39 who had recovered from COVID-19. The CDR3, as DNA: TGTGCCAGTAGTATTGGAGGGCAAGGTCAGCCCCAGCATTTT. Protein product: CASSIGGQGQPQHF.